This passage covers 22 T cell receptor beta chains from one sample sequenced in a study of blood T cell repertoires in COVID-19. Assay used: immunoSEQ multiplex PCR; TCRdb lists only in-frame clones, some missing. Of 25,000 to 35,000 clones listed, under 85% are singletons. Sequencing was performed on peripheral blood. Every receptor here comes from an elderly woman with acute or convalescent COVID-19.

The DNA for the CDR3 is TGCGCCAGCAGTCACCTGGGACAGGGGAATCAGCCCCAGCATTTT. As protein: CASSHLGQGNQPQHF. The chain is built from TRBV23-1 and TRBJ1-5; TRBD1 matches at 10 bases. TRBV23-1 falls under the ORF class, with uncertain function. The V segment lost 3 bases and the J segment 4 bases; nucleotides outside the gene matches: 3. CDR3 length: 15 residues.

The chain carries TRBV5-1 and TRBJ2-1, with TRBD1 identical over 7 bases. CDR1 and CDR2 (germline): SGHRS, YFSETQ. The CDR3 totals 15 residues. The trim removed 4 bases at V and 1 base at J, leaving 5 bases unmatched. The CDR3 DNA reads TGCGCCAGCAGCGTCGGACAGGCTTCCTACAATGAGCAGTTCTTC. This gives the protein CASSVGQASYNEQFF.

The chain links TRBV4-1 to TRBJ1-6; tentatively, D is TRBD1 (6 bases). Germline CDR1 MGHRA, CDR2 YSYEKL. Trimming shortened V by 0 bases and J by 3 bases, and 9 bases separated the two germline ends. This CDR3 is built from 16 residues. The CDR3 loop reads CASSQEGAGYNSPLHF. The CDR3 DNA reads TGCGCCAGCAGCCAAGAGGGGGCCGGCTATAATTCACCCCTCCACTTT.

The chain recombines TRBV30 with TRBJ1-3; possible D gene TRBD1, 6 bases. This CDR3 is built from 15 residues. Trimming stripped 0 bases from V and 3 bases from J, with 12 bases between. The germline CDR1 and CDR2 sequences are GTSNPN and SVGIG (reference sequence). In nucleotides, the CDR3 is TGTGCCTGGAGTGTAGGTGGGGGCCTTGGAAACACCATATATTTT. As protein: CAWSVGGGLGNTIYF.

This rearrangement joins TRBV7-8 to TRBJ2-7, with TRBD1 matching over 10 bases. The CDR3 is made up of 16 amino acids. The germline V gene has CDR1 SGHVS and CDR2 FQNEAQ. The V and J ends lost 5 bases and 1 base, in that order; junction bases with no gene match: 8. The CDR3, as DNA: TGTGCCAGCAGCCCGAGGTCGGGACAGGGGTCCTACGAGCAGTACTTC. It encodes CASSPRSGQGSYEQYF.

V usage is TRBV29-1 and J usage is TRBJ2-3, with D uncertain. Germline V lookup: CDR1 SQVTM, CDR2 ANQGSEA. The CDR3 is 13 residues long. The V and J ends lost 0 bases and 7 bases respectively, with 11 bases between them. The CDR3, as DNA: TGCAGCGTTGAAGAAACAAGCGCGTATACGCAGTATTTT. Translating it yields CSVEETSAYTQYF.

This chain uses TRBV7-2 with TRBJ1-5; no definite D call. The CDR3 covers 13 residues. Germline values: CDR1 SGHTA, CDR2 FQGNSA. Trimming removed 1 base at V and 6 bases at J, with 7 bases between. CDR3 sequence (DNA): TGTGCCAGCAGCTTAGGGGGAGGTCAGCCCCAGCATTTT. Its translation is CASSLGGGQPQHF.

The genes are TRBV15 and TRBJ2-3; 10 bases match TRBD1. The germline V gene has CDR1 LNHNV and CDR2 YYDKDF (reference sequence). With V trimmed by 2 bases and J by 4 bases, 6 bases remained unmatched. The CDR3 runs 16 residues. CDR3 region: CATSRRRQGAADTQYF. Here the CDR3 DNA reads TGTGCCACCAGCAGACGCCGACAGGGGGCAGCAGATACGCAGTATTTT.

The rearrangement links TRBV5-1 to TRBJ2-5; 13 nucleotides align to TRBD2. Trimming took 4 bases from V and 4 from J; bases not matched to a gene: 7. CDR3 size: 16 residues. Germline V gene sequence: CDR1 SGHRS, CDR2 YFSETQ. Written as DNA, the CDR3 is TGCGCCAGCAGCCCGGGGACTAGCGGGGTACGAGAGACCCAGTACTTC. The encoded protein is CASSPGTSGVRETQYF.

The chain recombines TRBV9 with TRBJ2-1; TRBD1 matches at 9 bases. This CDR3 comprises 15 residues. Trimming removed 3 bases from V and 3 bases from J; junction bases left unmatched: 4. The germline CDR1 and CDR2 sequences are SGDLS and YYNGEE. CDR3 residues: CASSAGQGRYNEQFF. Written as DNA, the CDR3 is TGTGCCAGCAGCGCCGGACAGGGGCGCTACAATGAGCAGTTCTTC.

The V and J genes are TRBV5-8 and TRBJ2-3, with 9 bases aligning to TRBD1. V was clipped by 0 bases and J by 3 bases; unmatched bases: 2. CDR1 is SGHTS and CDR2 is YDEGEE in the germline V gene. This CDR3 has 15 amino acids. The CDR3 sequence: CASSLDGTGTDTQYF. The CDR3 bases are TGTGCCAGCAGCTTGGACGGGACAGGGACAGATACGCAGTATTTT.

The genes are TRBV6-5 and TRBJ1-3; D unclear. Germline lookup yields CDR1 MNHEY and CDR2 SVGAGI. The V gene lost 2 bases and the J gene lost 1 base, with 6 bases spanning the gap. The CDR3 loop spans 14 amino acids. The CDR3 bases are TGTGCCAGCAGTTACGTGAGTTCTGGAAACACCATATATTTT. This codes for CASSYVSSGNTIYF.

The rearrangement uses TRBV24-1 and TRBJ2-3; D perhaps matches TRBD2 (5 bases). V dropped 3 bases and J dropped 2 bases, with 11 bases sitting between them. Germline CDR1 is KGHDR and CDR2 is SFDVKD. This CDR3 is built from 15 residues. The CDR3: CATSDGLLNTDTQYF. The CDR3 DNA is TGTGCCACCAGTGATGGACTTCTAAACACAGATACGCAGTATTTT.

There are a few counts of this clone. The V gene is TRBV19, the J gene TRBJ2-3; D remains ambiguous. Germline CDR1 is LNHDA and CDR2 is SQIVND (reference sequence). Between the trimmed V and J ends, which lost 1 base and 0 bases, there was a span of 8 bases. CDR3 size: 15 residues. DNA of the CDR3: TGTGCCAGTAGTATAGGGGCAGTCAGCACAGATACGCAGTATTTT. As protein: CASSIGAVSTDTQYF.

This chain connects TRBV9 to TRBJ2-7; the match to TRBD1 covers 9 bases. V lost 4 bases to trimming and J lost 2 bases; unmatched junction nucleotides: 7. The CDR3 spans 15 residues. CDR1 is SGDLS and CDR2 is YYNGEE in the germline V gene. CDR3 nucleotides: TGTGCCAGCAGCCCTGGAAGGACAGGGGCCTACGAGCAGTACTTC. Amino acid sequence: CASSPGRTGAYEQYF.

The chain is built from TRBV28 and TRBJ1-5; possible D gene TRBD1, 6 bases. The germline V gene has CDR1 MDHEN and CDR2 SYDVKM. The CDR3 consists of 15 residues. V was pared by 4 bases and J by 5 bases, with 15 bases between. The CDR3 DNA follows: TGTGCCAGCAGTTCTAGGGGGGGGGACCATCAGCCCCAGCATTTT. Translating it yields CASSSRGGDHQPQHF. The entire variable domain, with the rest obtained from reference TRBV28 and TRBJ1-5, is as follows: DVKVTQSSRYLVKRTGEKVFLECVQDMDHENMFWYRQDPGLGLRLIYFSYDVKMKEKGDIPEGYSVSREKKERFSLILESASTNQTSMYLCASSSRGGDHQPQHFGDGTRLSIL.

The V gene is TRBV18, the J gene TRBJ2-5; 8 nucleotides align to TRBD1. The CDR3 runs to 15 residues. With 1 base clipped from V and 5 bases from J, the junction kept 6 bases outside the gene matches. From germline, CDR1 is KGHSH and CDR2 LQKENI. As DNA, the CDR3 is TGTGCCAGCTCACCACGGACAGGGTCAGGTGAGACCCAGTACTTC. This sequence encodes CASSPRTGSGETQYF.

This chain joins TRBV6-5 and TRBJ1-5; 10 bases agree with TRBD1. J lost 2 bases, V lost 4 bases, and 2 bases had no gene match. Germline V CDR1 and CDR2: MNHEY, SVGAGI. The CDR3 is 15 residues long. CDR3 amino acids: CASSSGTGGNQPQHF. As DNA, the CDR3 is TGTGCCAGCAGTTCCGGGACAGGGGGCAATCAGCCCCAGCATTTT.

The CDR3, as DNA: TGTGCCAGCAGCTTAGGAGGGAATTTAGAAAAACTGTTTTTT. It encodes CASSLGGNLEKLFF. The J gene is TRBJ1-4, the V gene TRBV7-9; no clear D gene. Deletions cut 1 base from V and 8 bases from J, with 11 bases between. The CDR3 length is 14 residues. In germline, CDR1 is SEHNR, CDR2 FQNEAQ (reference sequence).

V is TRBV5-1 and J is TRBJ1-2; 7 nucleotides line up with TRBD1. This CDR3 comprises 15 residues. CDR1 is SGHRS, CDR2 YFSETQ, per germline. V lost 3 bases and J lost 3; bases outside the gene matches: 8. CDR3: CASSSRQGNDYGYTF. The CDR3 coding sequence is TGCGCCAGCAGCTCCCGACAGGGAAACGACTATGGCTACACCTTC. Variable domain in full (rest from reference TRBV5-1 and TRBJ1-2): KAGVTQTPRYLIKTRGQQVTLSCSPISGHRSVSWYQQTPGQGLQFLFEYFSETQRNKGNFPGRFSGRQFSNSRSEMNVSTLELGDSALYLCASSSRQGNDYGYTFGSGTRLTVV.

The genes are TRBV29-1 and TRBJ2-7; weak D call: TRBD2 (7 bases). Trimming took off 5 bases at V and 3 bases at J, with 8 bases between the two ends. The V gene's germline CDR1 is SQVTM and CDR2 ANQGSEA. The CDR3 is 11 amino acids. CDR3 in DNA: TGCAGCGTTAGGGGGGGCTACGAGCAGTACTTC. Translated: CSVRGGYEQYF.

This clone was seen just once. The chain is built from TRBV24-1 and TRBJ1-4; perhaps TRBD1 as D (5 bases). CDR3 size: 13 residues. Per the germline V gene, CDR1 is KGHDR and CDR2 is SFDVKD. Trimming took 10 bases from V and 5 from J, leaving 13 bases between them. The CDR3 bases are TGTGCCACAGCCGACAGATGGAATGAAAAACTGTTTTTT. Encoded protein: CATADRWNEKLFF.